The TCR beta chain described here comes from a study of blood T cell repertoires in COVID-19. Study overall: Sample material is recorded as cDNA or gDNA derived from T cells, B-cell-depleted T cells, or PBMCs.

TCRdb's table, derived via immunoSEQ multiplex PCR, lists solely in-frame clones and lacks some. The table lists about 38,000 clones, approximately 90% of them singletons. The CDR3 is 14 residues long. The receptor comes from a man between 70 and 80 years old with active COVID-19. The sequenced material came from peripheral blood. The gene calls are TRBV21-1 and TRBJ2-5; the table's D call, TRBD1, was not checked against the DNA. TRBV21-1 is a pseudogene. Written as DNA, the CDR3 is TGTGCCAGCAGCTCCCCCGGGACAGTAAAGACCCAGTACTTC. Residues: CASSSPGTVKTQYF.